The 20 T cell receptor beta chains presented below share a single source sample, sequenced in a study of T cells in Graves' hyperthyroidism and ophthalmopathy. Amplification of TCR beta CDR3 regions used RNA as the template. The HTBI primer set was used in a first-round RT-PCR of the TCR CDR3. TCRdb itself ran the multiplex PCR reads through MiXCR, one entry per CDR3 protein. The data contain approximately 330,000 distinct CDR3 sequences, roughly 15% of them singletons. Sequencing input: blood. The source is a woman in her 40s with Graves' ophthalmopathy.

At least ten counts were recorded for this clonotype. The chain uses TRBV6-1 and TRBJ1-3; unclear D gene. CDR3 length equals 15 residues. Trimming left V 2 bases short and J 0 bases short, with 8 bases between. The germline V gene encodes CDR1 MNHNS and CDR2 SASEGT. The DNA of the CDR3 is TGTGCCAGCAGTGAATTGGACGGCTCTGGAAACACCATATATTTT. It codes for CASSELDGSGNTIYF.

This clonotype was detected a few times. The chain combines TRBV20-1 with TRBJ1-1; D is possibly TRBD1 (6 bases). Trimming cost V 5 bases and J 2 bases, with 21 bases left between them. The CDR3 totals 16 residues. Looked up from germline, CDR1 is DFQATT and CDR2 is SNEGSKA (reference sequence). In DNA form, the CDR3 reads TGCAGTGCTGGGGGGGGGGGCCTTGGGACCAACACTGAAGCTTTCTTT. Its translation is CSAGGGGLGTNTEAFF.

In the case of this clonotype: Since a much larger clone is just one base distant, this may be a read error. The rearrangement joins TRBV7-9 to TRBJ2-3, with TRBD2 as a possible D gene (5 bases). Germline assignment: CDR1 SEHNR and CDR2 FQNEAQ (reference sequence). This CDR3 contains 15 residues. The CDR3 sequence is CASSLGLMRTDMQYF. As DNA, the CDR3 is TGTGCCAGCAGCTTAGGACTAATGCGCACAGATATGCAGTATTTT.

This clonotype was counted at least ten times. The chain links TRBV6-2 or TRBV6-3 to TRBJ2-2, with D perhaps matching TRBD2 (5 bases). This CDR3 has 18 residues. Germline-derived CDR1 and CDR2 are MNHEY and SVGEGT. V lost 4 bases to trimming and J lost 0 bases, with 18 bases between them. In DNA, the CDR3 is TGTGCCAGCAGTTTATTCGGGCGGGCTAACTCGAACACCGGGGAGCTGTTTTTT. This sequence encodes CASSLFGRANSNTGELFF.

The chain couples TRBV5-6 to TRBJ2-2; 12 positions agree with TRBD2. CDR3 size: 16 residues. Germline V lookup: CDR1 SGHDT, CDR2 YYEEEE. V trimming: 2 bases; J trimming: 7 bases; junction bases outside the gene matches: 6. DNA for the CDR3: TGTGCCAGCAGCTTCCCTAGCGGGGGGGCCTTCGGGGAGCTGTTTTTT. Amino acids: CASSFPSGGAFGELFF.

This clonotype was picked up many times. CDR3: CASSVQGVTGELFF. The CDR3 nucleotides are TGTGCCAGCAGCGTTCAGGGTGTCACCGGGGAGCTGTTTTTT. The V call is TRBV2, the J call TRBJ2-2, with D maybe TRBD1 (5 bases). The V gene lost 6 bases and the J gene lost 4 bases, with 12 bases spanning the gap. This CDR3 region has 14 residues. The germline gives CDR1 SNHLY, CDR2 FYNNEI.

This clonotype was picked up many times. J is TRBJ2-7 and V is TRBV5-6; D might be TRBD2 (6 bases). The CDR3 extends over 15 amino acids. Germline CDR1 reads SGHDT; CDR2 reads YYEEEE. V was trimmed by 4 bases and J by 0 bases, leaving 14 bases between them. CDR3 sequence reads: CASSRQPGVSYEQYF. In DNA, the CDR3 is TGTGCCAGCAGCAGGCAGCCGGGAGTCTCCTACGAGCAGTACTTC.

This clonotype was counted ten times or more. The chain uses TRBV12-3 or TRBV12-4 and TRBJ1-4, with 8 bases fitting TRBD1. V trimming: 0 bases; J trimming: 7 bases; junction bases outside the gene matches: 10. The CDR3 spans 17 residues. This chain's CDR3 is CASSLAAGGGLSEKLFF. CDR3 sequence (DNA): TGTGCCAGCAGTTTAGCGGCAGGGGGCGGCTTAAGTGAAAAACTGTTTTTT.

The chain carries TRBV19 and TRBJ1-4; no reliable D call. The CDR3 sequence is 15 residues long. Germline CDR1 is LNHDA and CDR2 is SQIVND (reference sequence). V dropped 5 bases and J dropped 3 bases, with 13 bases sitting between them. CDR3 in amino acids: CASSDPRVSNEKLFF. For the CDR3, the DNA is TGTGCCAGTAGTGATCCAAGGGTTTCTAATGAAAAACTGTTTTTT.

This clonotype has just a few counts. The chain's CDR3 is CSAVEGSQPQHF. DNA of the CDR3: TGCAGTGCCGTGGAGGGGAGTCAGCCCCAGCATTTT. The rearrangement uses TRBV20-1 and TRBJ1-5, with D perhaps TRBD1 (5 bases). There are 12 residues in the CDR3. Germline V gene sequence: CDR1 DFQATT, CDR2 SNEGSKA (reference sequence). The V and J ends lost 6 bases and 6 bases respectively, with 12 bases between them.

In this sample, this clonotype turned up many times. The V gene is TRBV27, the J gene TRBJ2-2, with TRBD1 matching over 8 bases. CDR1 is MNHEY, CDR2 SMNVEV, per germline (reference sequence). The CDR3 spans 17 residues. Trimming removed 5 bases from V and 5 bases from J; junction bases left unmatched: 13. The DNA for the CDR3 is TGTGCCAGCAGTATACTCGCCGGGACAGGAGTTACCGGGGAGCTGTTTTTT. It encodes CASSILAGTGVTGELFF.

Ten or more counts support this clonotype. The chain is built from TRBV6-1 and TRBJ1-1; D is uncertain. V gave up 10 bases and J gave up 0 bases, with 12 bases separating them. The CDR3 sequence is 13 residues long. Germline CDR1 MNHNS, CDR2 SASEGT. The CDR3 DNA is TGTGCCACCCGGGAGGTATTGAACACTGAAGCTTTCTTT. This gives the protein CATREVLNTEAFF.

This clonotype was counted at least ten times. The V gene is TRBV20-1, the J gene TRBJ1-1; 9 positions match TRBD1. Germline V lookup: CDR1 DFQATT, CDR2 SNEGSKA (reference sequence). J lost 6 bases, V lost 3 bases, and 8 bases had no gene match. This CDR3 is 14 amino acids long. The CDR3 is CSASRGQGVPEAFF. CDR3 coding DNA: TGCAGTGCTAGTAGGGGACAGGGAGTACCTGAAGCTTTCTTT.

The rearrangement uses TRBV10-3 and TRBJ2-3; TRBD2 matches 9 bases. Germline V gene data show CDR1 as ENHRY and CDR2 as SYGVKD. The CDR3 is 20 amino acids. With V trimmed by 0 bases and J by 1 base, 14 bases remained unmatched. The CDR3, as DNA: TGTGCCATCAGTGAGTCGAGGGGTACGAGCGGGGGGACCCGCACAGATACGCAGTATTTT. This encodes CAISESRGTSGGTRTDTQYF.

This clonotype was counted between two and nine times. The V call is TRBV7-6, the J call TRBJ2-2, with D tentatively TRBD1 (5 bases). The V gene's germline CDR1 is SGHVS and CDR2 FNYEAQ. The CDR3 runs 16 residues. V shed 1 base and J shed 1 base, with 10 bases lying between them. The CDR3 reads CASSLDSQGNTGELFF. CDR3 sequence (DNA): TGTGCCAGCAGCTTAGACAGTCAGGGGAACACCGGGGAGCTGTTTTTT.

This clonotype has only a few counts. The rearrangement links TRBV3-1 to TRBJ1-6; D is ambiguous. Per the germline V gene, CDR1 is LGHDT and CDR2 is YNNKEL (reference sequence). The CDR3 extends over 17 amino acids. V gave up 3 bases and J gave up 4 bases, with 16 bases separating them. DNA for the CDR3: TGTGCCAGCAGCCAGGGTTCCGTATCCACGTATAATTCACCCCTCCACTTT. This translates into CASSQGSVSTYNSPLHF.

There are many counts of this clonotype. The V and J genes are TRBV19 and TRBJ1-1; TRBD1 might be the D (6 bases). The CDR3 runs 15 residues. Germline CDR1 LNHDA, CDR2 SQIVND (reference sequence). The CDR3 DNA reads as TGTGCTGTAGGACGGGGGCATCATACGAACACTGAAGCTTTCTTT. The encoded protein is CAVGRGHHTNTEAFF.

This clonotype has a count of ten or more. J is TRBJ2-1 and V is TRBV24-1; TRBD2 matches 7 bases. V lost 3 bases and J lost 1; bases outside the gene matches: 5. Germline V CDR1 and CDR2: KGHDR, SFDVKD. The CDR3 covers 16 residues. This CDR3 reads CATSDRSGTSYNEQFF. CDR3 DNA sequence: TGTGCCACCAGTGATCGCAGCGGGACTTCCTACAATGAGCAGTTCTTC.

The CDR3 reads CASSLSDRGAKNIQYF. The CDR3 coding sequence is TGTGCCAGCAGTTTATCGGACCGGGGGGCCAAAAACATTCAGTACTTC. V is TRBV27 and J is TRBJ2-4; D perhaps matches TRBD2 (6 bases). CDR3 length equals 16 residues. CDR1 MNHEY and CDR2 SMNVEV come from the germline V gene (reference sequence). V lost 0 bases and J 1 base, leaving 10 bases between the germline ends.

This clonotype occurred a few times. The chain joins TRBV6-4 to TRBJ1-5; D is unclear. Looked up from germline, CDR1 is MRHNA and CDR2 is SNTAGT. Trimming left V 0 bases short and J 2 bases short, with 8 bases between. This CDR3 comprises 15 residues. The CDR3 spells CASSDSRTRNQPQHF. CDR3 DNA: TGTGCCAGCAGTGACTCAAGGACTCGCAATCAGCCCCAGCATTTT.